These T cell receptor beta chains were read from a single sample in a study of blood T cell repertoires in COVID-19. Produced via immunoSEQ multiplex PCR; TCRdb's table is partial and in-frame only. The sample yields 250,000 to 300,000 clones, around 90% seen once. The specimen was PBMCs or T cells enriched from blood (not recorded which). These receptors were taken from a woman between 25 and 40 years old who had recovered from COVID-19. Each CDR3 is given with its conserved first and last residue. Fields, in order: CDR3 DNA, CDR3 protein, clone size, V gene, J gene, D gene. A D gene is named only where the DNA matches it firmly. The size entry is marked missing in some rows and otherwise reads once, few, many or a size class.

CDR3 DNA: TGTGCCAGCAGCCAACGAAGACTAGCGGGAGAAGGCTACAATGAGCAGTTCTTC
CDR3 protein: CASSQRRLAGEGYNEQFF
clone size: NA
V gene: TRBV3-1/TRBV3-2
J gene: TRBJ2-1
D gene: TRBD2

CDR3 DNA: TGCGCCAGCAGCCTATTCATGAACACTGAAGCTTTCTTT
CDR3 protein: CASSLFMNTEAFF
clone size: NA
V gene: TRBV5-1
J gene: TRBJ1-1
D gene: NA

CDR3 DNA: TGTGCCAGCAGTCCAGACAGCTTCTATAATTCACCCCTCCACTTT
CDR3 protein: CASSPDSFYNSPLHF
clone size: few
V gene: TRBV27
J gene: TRBJ1-6
D gene: NA

CDR3 DNA: TGTGCCAGCAGCTTCACCGGGGAGGCGCAAGAGACCCAGTACTTC
CDR3 protein: CASSFTGEAQETQYF
clone size: NA
V gene: TRBV7-6
J gene: TRBJ2-5
D gene: NA

CDR3 DNA: TGTGCCAGCAGTTCTCTCGGTGATTCACCCCTCCACTTT
CDR3 protein: CASSSLGDSPLHF
clone size: NA
V gene: TRBV25-1
J gene: TRBJ1-6
D gene: NA

CDR3 DNA: TGTGCCAGCAGAGCGGGAGGCGGTGAGACCCAGTACTTC
CDR3 protein: CASRAGGGETQYF
clone size: NA
V gene: TRBV11-2
J gene: TRBJ2-5
D gene: TRBD2

CDR3 DNA: TGTGCCAGCAGCGAAGAGGGAGTAGGGGAAAAACTGTTTTTT
CDR3 protein: CASSEEGVGEKLFF
clone size: NA
V gene: TRBV9
J gene: TRBJ1-4
D gene: NA

CDR3 DNA: TGTGCCTGGAGTGTAAAAGGCGGGGGAGCGAATACGCAGTATTTT
CDR3 protein: CAWSVKGGGANTQYF
clone size: NA
V gene: TRBV30
J gene: TRBJ2-3
D gene: TRBD2

CDR3 DNA: TGCAGCGTTGAAGAGATTAGCGGCAATGAGCAGTTCTTC
CDR3 protein: CSVEEISGNEQFF
clone size: NA
V gene: TRBV29-1
J gene: TRBJ2-1
D gene: NA

CDR3 DNA: TGTGCCAGCAGCTTAAGGGTTCTAGCGTTGAGCACAGATACGCAGTATTTT
CDR3 protein: CASSLRVLALSTDTQYF
clone size: NA
V gene: TRBV11-2
J gene: TRBJ2-3
D gene: NA

CDR3 DNA: TGTGCCAGCAGAACAGGGCACTCACCCCTCCACTTT
CDR3 protein: CASRTGHSPLHF
clone size: NA
V gene: TRBV27
J gene: TRBJ1-6
D gene: NA

CDR3 DNA: TGCGCCAGCAGTCAATCGAAACGAGCGGGAGTCTACAATGAGCAGTTCTTC
CDR3 protein: CASSQSKRAGVYNEQFF
clone size: NA
V gene: TRBV23-1
J gene: TRBJ2-1
D gene: TRBD2

CDR3 DNA: TGTGCCAGTAGTATGGGTGGGACTAGCGGGAGTGCGCAAGAGACCCAGTACTTC
CDR3 protein: CASSMGGTSGSAQETQYF
clone size: NA
V gene: TRBV19
J gene: TRBJ2-5
D gene: TRBD2

CDR3 DNA: TGTGCCAGCAGTTTCTCTAGCGGGAGGGCCAACGAGCAGTACTTC
CDR3 protein: CASSFSSGRANEQYF
clone size: once
V gene: TRBV5-4
J gene: TRBJ2-7
D gene: TRBD2

CDR3 DNA: TGTGCCAGCAGGGGACTAGCGGAAGATGGGGGCACCGGGGAGCTGTTTTTT
CDR3 protein: CASRGLAEDGGTGELFF
clone size: NA
V gene: TRBV2
J gene: TRBJ2-2
D gene: TRBD2

CDR3 DNA: TGCGCCAGCAGCTCCTACGTCGGTAGCAGCGATGAGCAGTTCTTC
CDR3 protein: CASSSYVGSSDEQFF
clone size: NA
V gene: TRBV5-1
J gene: TRBJ2-1
D gene: NA

CDR3 DNA: TGCGCCAGCAGCGCACAACAGGGTACAGATACGCAGTATTTT
CDR3 protein: CASSAQQGTDTQYF
clone size: NA
V gene: TRBV4-3
J gene: TRBJ2-3
D gene: NA

CDR3 DNA: TGCGCCAGCAGCCAGGCCGGGACAGGGGCCTACAATGAGCAGTTCTTC
CDR3 protein: CASSQAGTGAYNEQFF
clone size: NA
V gene: TRBV5-1
J gene: TRBJ2-1
D gene: TRBD1

CDR3 DNA: TGTGCCATTCAGTTTATAGGGACAGCGACTAACACTGAAGCTTTCTTT
CDR3 protein: CAIQFIGTATNTEAFF
clone size: NA
V gene: TRBV28
J gene: TRBJ1-1
D gene: TRBD1

CDR3 DNA: TGTGCCAGCAGTACGGGGTTCACGGAACTGAACACTGAAGCTTTCTTT
CDR3 protein: CASSTGFTELNTEAFF
clone size: NA
V gene: TRBV28
J gene: TRBJ1-1
D gene: NA

CDR3 DNA: TGTGCCAGCAGTGTTATGTACCAAGAGACCCAGTACTTC
CDR3 protein: CASSVMYQETQYF
clone size: NA
V gene: TRBV2
J gene: TRBJ2-5
D gene: NA

CDR3 DNA: TGTGCCAGCAGCTTGGTGACAGATGCTCGTGAAAAACTGTTTTTT
CDR3 protein: CASSLVTDAREKLFF
clone size: NA
V gene: TRBV7-9
J gene: TRBJ1-4
D gene: NA

CDR3 DNA: TGTGCCAGCAGCGCCGGGGGGCCCTACGAGCAGTACTTC
CDR3 protein: CASSAGGPYEQYF
clone size: NA
V gene: TRBV5-6
J gene: TRBJ2-7
D gene: NA

CDR3 DNA: TGTGCCAGTAGCTGGGACAGACAGACCCAGTACTTC
CDR3 protein: CASSWDRQTQYF
clone size: NA
V gene: TRBV19
J gene: TRBJ2-5
D gene: TRBD1

CDR3 DNA: TGTGCCAGTAGTTGGGCTACAGGCGAAGCTTTCTTT
CDR3 protein: CASSWATGEAFF
clone size: once
V gene: TRBV19
J gene: TRBJ1-1
D gene: NA

CDR3 DNA: TGTGCCAGCAGAGGGGGTTCTGGGGCCAACGTCCTGACTTTC
CDR3 protein: CASRGGSGANVLTF
clone size: NA
V gene: TRBV27
J gene: TRBJ2-6
D gene: NA

CDR3 DNA: TGTGCCAGTAGTCCTCAGGGGGCGCGGGGCACTGAAGCTTTCTTT
CDR3 protein: CASSPQGARGTEAFF
clone size: NA
V gene: TRBV19
J gene: TRBJ1-1
D gene: TRBD1

CDR3 DNA: TGTGCCAGCAGTTTTCGGCTAGCGGGAGGGCAGGGGATGAATGAGCAGTTCTTC
CDR3 protein: CASSFRLAGGQGMNEQFF
clone size: NA
V gene: TRBV27
J gene: TRBJ2-1
D gene: TRBD2

CDR3 DNA: TGTGCCAGCAGCGCAACCCCCCTGGACAGGGGTACCGGAAACACCATATATTTT
CDR3 protein: CASSATPLDRGTGNTIYF
clone size: NA
V gene: TRBV9
J gene: TRBJ1-3
D gene: TRBD1

CDR3 DNA: TGTGCCAGCAGCCATCAGGGGCTAATGAACACTGAAGCTTTCTTT
CDR3 protein: CASSHQGLMNTEAFF
clone size: NA
V gene: TRBV3-1/TRBV3-2
J gene: TRBJ1-1
D gene: NA

CDR3 DNA: TGTGCCAGTATCCCATACCCCGGCAGGTCCCGCACCCCTTTCAATCAGCCCCAGCATTTT
CDR3 protein: CASIPYPGRSRTPFNQPQHF
clone size: once
V gene: TRBV19
J gene: TRBJ1-5
D gene: NA

CDR3 DNA: TGTGCCACCAGCGAATCGGGACTAGTGGGCAATGAGCAGTTCTTC
CDR3 protein: CATSESGLVGNEQFF
clone size: NA
V gene: TRBV15
J gene: TRBJ2-1
D gene: TRBD2

CDR3 DNA: TGTGCCAGTACCGTCGGACAGGGTTATGGCTACACCTTC
CDR3 protein: CASTVGQGYGYTF
clone size: NA
V gene: TRBV19
J gene: TRBJ1-2
D gene: TRBD1

CDR3 DNA: TGTGCCAGCTCCTCAAGGGGACACTCGACCTCTGGAAACACCATATATTTT
CDR3 protein: CASSSRGHSTSGNTIYF
clone size: NA
V gene: TRBV21-1
J gene: TRBJ1-3
D gene: NA

CDR3 DNA: TGTGCCAGCAGCGTCGGGACTATCAACACCGGGGAGCTGTTTTTT
CDR3 protein: CASSVGTINTGELFF
clone size: NA
V gene: TRBV9
J gene: TRBJ2-2
D gene: TRBD2

CDR3 DNA: TGTGCCAGCAGTTTAAGGTTCTTGGGGAGTTTGGGCACTGAAGCTTTCTTT
CDR3 protein: CASSLRFLGSLGTEAFF
clone size: NA
V gene: TRBV28
J gene: TRBJ1-1
D gene: NA

CDR3 DNA: TGTGCCAGCAGTAGCCCCAGGACAGGGATCTACGAGCAGTACTTC
CDR3 protein: CASSSPRTGIYEQYF
clone size: NA
V gene: TRBV28
J gene: TRBJ2-7
D gene: TRBD1

CDR3 DNA: TGTGCCAGCGGGGGGGATAGCGGGAAAAAAGAGACCCAGTACTTC
CDR3 protein: CASGGDSGKKETQYF
clone size: NA
V gene: TRBV7-2
J gene: TRBJ2-5
D gene: TRBD2

CDR3 DNA: TGTGCCACCCCGGGAAACAGTCTTGGCTACACCTTC
CDR3 protein: CATPGNSLGYTF
clone size: NA
V gene: TRBV28
J gene: TRBJ1-2
D gene: NA

CDR3 DNA: TGTGCCAGCCACCGGGACAGGGGAAATGAGCAGTTCTTC
CDR3 protein: CASHRDRGNEQFF
clone size: NA
V gene: TRBV2
J gene: TRBJ2-1
D gene: TRBD1

CDR3 DNA: TGTGCCAGCAGCTTAACCCTAAACCGCCTATACGAGCAGTACTTC
CDR3 protein: CASSLTLNRLYEQYF
clone size: NA
V gene: TRBV11-2
J gene: TRBJ2-7
D gene: NA

CDR3 DNA: TGTGCCAGCAGCTTGGGGAGTAGCGGGAGAGGGACAGATACGCAGTATTTT
CDR3 protein: CASSLGSSGRGTDTQYF
clone size: once
V gene: TRBV7-9
J gene: TRBJ2-3
D gene: TRBD2

CDR3 DNA: TGTGCCAGCTCACCACCGGGACAGGGCGGGACTAATGAAAAACTGTTTTTT
CDR3 protein: CASSPPGQGGTNEKLFF
clone size: NA
V gene: TRBV18
J gene: TRBJ1-4
D gene: TRBD1

CDR3 DNA: TGTGCCAGCAGCTTAAACCTAGGGGCTGAAGCTTTCTTT
CDR3 protein: CASSLNLGAEAFF
clone size: NA
V gene: TRBV7-3
J gene: TRBJ1-1
D gene: NA

CDR3 DNA: TGTGCCTGGAGTAAGGGGCCGGAGCAGTTCTTC
CDR3 protein: CAWSKGPEQFF
clone size: NA
V gene: TRBV30
J gene: TRBJ2-1
D gene: NA

CDR3 DNA: TGTGCCTGGATCTATACGAACACTGAAGCTTTCTTT
CDR3 protein: CAWIYTNTEAFF
clone size: NA
V gene: TRBV30
J gene: TRBJ1-1
D gene: NA

CDR3 DNA: TGTGCCCAAAACCCGGGGATCAACTATGGCTACACCTTC
CDR3 protein: CAQNPGINYGYTF
clone size: NA
V gene: TRBV30
J gene: TRBJ1-2
D gene: NA

CDR3 DNA: TGTGCCAGCAGTTACGGGACAGGGTGGACCAAAAACATTCAGTACTTC
CDR3 protein: CASSYGTGWTKNIQYF
clone size: NA
V gene: TRBV6-5
J gene: TRBJ2-4
D gene: TRBD1

CDR3 DNA: TGTGCTAGCAGCTTGGGACTAGCGGGATCAGATGAGCAGTTCTTC
CDR3 protein: CASSLGLAGSDEQFF
clone size: few
V gene: TRBV7-7
J gene: TRBJ2-1
D gene: TRBD2

CDR3 DNA: TGTGCCAGCAGTTTAGAACAGGCTGGGTCCTACGAGCAGTACTTC
CDR3 protein: CASSLEQAGSYEQYF
clone size: NA
V gene: TRBV28
J gene: TRBJ2-7
D gene: NA

CDR3 DNA: TGCGCCAGCAGCCATTCAGGGAAGACTGAAGCTTTCTTT
CDR3 protein: CASSHSGKTEAFF
clone size: NA
V gene: TRBV4-3
J gene: TRBJ1-1
D gene: NA

CDR3 DNA: TGTGCCAGCAGCTTACCCGAGAACGGGGACAGGCAGTCCTACGAGCAGTACTTC
CDR3 protein: CASSLPENGDRQSYEQYF
clone size: few
V gene: TRBV7-9
J gene: TRBJ2-7
D gene: TRBD1

CDR3 DNA: TGTGCCAGCAGTTCAGACAGGTCTGGGACCCAGCATTTT
CDR3 protein: CASSSDRSGTQHF
clone size: NA
V gene: TRBV2
J gene: TRBJ1-5
D gene: NA